Presented here are 26 T cell receptor beta chains from one specimen sequenced in a study of cytomegalovirus exposure and HLA in healthy donors. This PCR relied on a set of 60 Vbeta primers and 13 Jbeta primers. Sequencing used immunoSEQ multiplex PCR; TCRdb keeps in-frame clones, though not all of them. The sample contains roughly 120,000 clones, more than 60% of which appear only once. Specimen: PBMCs. These receptors all stem from a woman in her sixties or seventies in good health and CMV-seropositive.

The chain combines TRBV4-1 with TRBJ2-5; 7 positions agree with TRBD1. The J call may be mistaken, given a closer DNA end match to TRBJ2-7. The CDR3 is 15 amino acids. Germline V gives CDR1 MGHRA, CDR2 YSYEKL. The DNA of the CDR3 is TGCGCCAGCAGCCAAGCCGGGACAGAAAACTACGAGCAGTACTTC. Translated: CASSQAGTENYEQYF.

This clone was detected only once. The chain joins TRBV10-3 to TRBJ2-5; D remains ambiguous. The germline CDR1 and CDR2 sequences are ENHRY and SYGVKD. The CDR3 covers 15 residues. V was shortened by 3 bases and J by 0 bases, with 11 bases between the two germline ends. The CDR3: CAISDGLRNQETQYF. Written as DNA, the CDR3 is TGTGCCATCAGTGATGGTTTGCGAAACCAAGAGACCCAGTACTTC.

The chain combines TRBV30 with TRBJ1-2; a possible D gene is TRBD1 (6 bases). Germline CDR1 and CDR2: GTSNPN and SVGIG (reference sequence). CDR3 length: 16 amino acids. V lost 0 bases and J 5 bases, leaving 19 bases between the germline ends. The CDR3 coding sequence is TGTGCCTGGAGTGTGGGGGGGGCGGCGTCTGGGTATGGCTACACCTTC. Translating it yields CAWSVGGAASGYGYTF.

The chain has TRBV7-8 and TRBJ2-3; 7 bases fit TRBD2. The J segment lost 2 bases and the V segment lost 4 bases, leaving 6 bases of the junction unmatched. The CDR3 runs 15 residues. The germline V gene encodes CDR1 SGHVS and CDR2 FQNEAQ. For the CDR3, the DNA is TGTGCCAGCAGCTCCCAAGCGGGGTACACAGATACGCAGTATTTT. Protein product: CASSSQAGYTDTQYF. The full variable domain, with the rest looked up from reference TRBV7-8 and TRBJ2-3, is GAGVSQSPRYKVAKRGQDVALRCDPISGHVSLFWYQQALGQGPEFLTYFQNEAQLDKSGLPSDRFFAERPEGSVSTLKIQRTQQEDSAVYLCASSSQAGYTDTQYFGPGTRLTVL.

This chain connects TRBV28 to TRBJ1-5; 7 bases match TRBD1. The CDR3 contains 14 residues. Germline assignment: CDR1 MDHEN and CDR2 SYDVKM. V trimming: 5 bases; J trimming: 9 bases; junction bases outside the gene matches: 10. This chain's CDR3 is CASSRSQGESPQHF. The CDR3 DNA is TGTGCCAGCAGTAGATCTCAGGGGGAGTCGCCCCAGCATTTT.

This clone was recorded a few times. This chain joins TRBV7-2 and TRBJ2-7; 12 bases are shared with TRBD2. With V trimmed by 1 base and J by 3 bases, 1 base remained unmatched. The CDR3 consists of 15 residues. Germline V gene data show CDR1 as SGHTA and CDR2 as FQGNSA. CDR3 sequence: CASSLGTSGDYEQYF. CDR3 in DNA: TGTGCCAGCAGCTTAGGGACTAGCGGGGACTACGAGCAGTACTTC.

The chain recombines TRBV2 with TRBJ1-1, with D unclear. Germline CDR1 reads SNHLY; CDR2 reads FYNNEI. This CDR3 region has 16 residues. Trimming left V 6 bases short and J 3 bases short, with 20 bases between. Here the CDR3 DNA reads TGTGCCAGCAGGACCGATCCCACGGGGATAGACACTGAAGCTTTCTTT. It codes for CASRTDPTGIDTEAFF. Full variable domain (missing parts from reference TRBV2 and TRBJ1-1): EPEVTQTPSHQVTQMGQEVILRCVPISNHLYFYWYRQILGQKVEFLVSFYNNEISEKSEIFDDQFSVERPDGSNFTLKIRSTKLEDSAMYFCASRTDPTGIDTEAFFGQGTRLTVV.

The chain uses TRBV28 and TRBJ1-6; D is unclear. V was clipped by 7 bases and J by 8 bases, with 15 bases between them. Germline V gives CDR1 MDHEN, CDR2 SYDVKM. This CDR3 is built from 14 residues. This CDR3 is CASTEGGLDSPLHF. In nucleotides, the CDR3 is TGTGCCAGCACCGAGGGAGGGCTGGATTCACCCCTCCACTTT.

The V gene is TRBV5-1, the J gene TRBJ1-1, with D hard to call. The CDR3 totals 16 residues. Germline CDR1 is SGHRS and CDR2 is YFSETQ. Trimming left V 0 bases short and J 0 bases short, with 12 bases between. DNA for the CDR3: TGCGCCAGCAGCTTGGTTGCGAGTCGCGTGAACACTGAAGCTTTCTTT. Amino acids: CASSLVASRVNTEAFF.

This chain uses TRBV30 with TRBJ1-5, with D hard to call. The germline V and J ends were trimmed by 4 bases and 5 bases, with 12 bases remaining between them. CDR1 and CDR2 from the germline V gene are GTSNPN and SVGIG (reference sequence). This CDR3 comprises 13 residues. As DNA, the CDR3 is TGTGCCTGGACGCGAGGGAACGATCAGCCCCAGCATTTT. Translating it yields CAWTRGNDQPQHF.

The CDR3 reads CASSSAPLATLAKNIQYF. DNA of the CDR3: TGCGCCAGCAGCTCGGCCCCCCTAGCGACACTAGCCAAAAACATTCAGTACTTC. This chain connects TRBV5-1 to TRBJ2-4; D is perhaps TRBD2 (6 bases). Germline V gene lookup returns CDR1 SGHRS and CDR2 YFSETQ. V was cut by 3 bases and J by 0 bases, with 19 bases left in between. The CDR3 length is 18 residues. Combining the CDR3 with reference TRBV5-1 and TRBJ2-4 gives the whole variable domain KAGVTQTPRYLIKTRGQQVTLSCSPISGHRSVSWYQQTPGQGLQFLFEYFSETQRNKGNFPGRFSGRQFSNSRSEMNVSTLELGDSALYLCASSSAPLATLAKNIQYFGAGTRLSVL.

This rearrangement joins TRBV9 to TRBJ2-7; 7 bases are a match to TRBD1. Germline trimming cut 4 bases from V and 3 bases from J; bases unmatched to any gene: 10. CDR3 size: 15 residues. Germline values: CDR1 SGDLS, CDR2 YYNGEE. The CDR3: CASSQSGQVNYEQYF. The CDR3, as DNA: TGTGCCAGCAGCCAGAGTGGACAGGTCAACTACGAGCAGTACTTC.

The chain uses TRBV7-3 and TRBJ2-1; possibly TRBD1 for D (6 bases). Per the germline V gene, CDR1 is SGHTA and CDR2 is FQGTGA. V was trimmed by 5 bases and J by 7 bases, leaving 12 bases between them. This CDR3 spans 13 amino acids. The CDR3 loop is CASSDIQGNEQFF. The CDR3 bases are TGTGCCAGCAGCGACATACAGGGAAATGAGCAGTTCTTC.

The chain links TRBV9 to TRBJ2-1; D call uncertain. Per the germline V gene, CDR1 is SGDLS and CDR2 is YYNGEE. V was pared by 10 bases and J by 8 bases, with 31 bases between. CDR3 length: 17 amino acids. The CDR3 DNA follows: TGTGCCGGTCCTCGTGCCAGCAGCGTAGAAGAGTCCGATGAGCAGTTCTTC. Translation gives CAGPRASSVEESDEQFF.

Only a few counts were recorded for this clone. The rearrangement uses TRBV5-6 and TRBJ1-2; D ambiguous. Germline assignment: CDR1 SGHDT and CDR2 YYEEEE. Deletions cut 6 bases from V and 8 bases from J, with 17 bases between. The CDR3 is 13 residues long. CDR3 in amino acids: CASTPASEQGYTF. Written as DNA, the CDR3 is TGTGCCAGCACCCCGGCCTCCGAACAGGGCTACACCTTC.

This CDR3 is CASSLRGMTGSYNEQFF. CDR3 bases: TGCGCCAGCAGCTTGAGGGGTATGACAGGGTCCTACAATGAGCAGTTCTTC. J is TRBJ2-1 and V is TRBV5-1; 7 nucleotides align to TRBD1. Germline V lookup: CDR1 SGHRS, CDR2 YFSETQ. V trimming: 1 base; J trimming: 1 base; junction bases outside the gene matches: 8. The CDR3 contains 17 residues.

This chain uses TRBV4-2 with TRBJ2-7; 9 bases agree with TRBD1. Germline CDR1 reads LGHNA; CDR2 reads YNFKEQ. This CDR3 spans 15 amino acids. Germline trimming cut 4 bases from V and 3 bases from J; bases unmatched to any gene: 7. The CDR3 sequence is CASSPKGTGYYEQYF. CDR3 nucleotides: TGTGCCAGCAGCCCAAAAGGGACAGGGTACTACGAGCAGTACTTC.

The chain is built from TRBV27 and TRBJ2-3, with 8 bases aligning to TRBD1. The CDR3 length is 17 residues. In germline, CDR1 is MNHEY, CDR2 SMNVEV (reference sequence). Losses at the gene ends were 4 bases for V and 2 bases for J; bases not matched to a gene: 11. The CDR3 DNA reads as TGTGCCAGCAGTTCTAATACGGGGACAGGATACACAGATACGCAGTATTTT. It codes for CASSSNTGTGYTDTQYF.

The gene calls are TRBV27 and TRBJ2-1, with TRBD2 matching 7 bases. Germline CDR1 and CDR2: MNHEY and SMNVEV (reference sequence). V trimming: 2 bases; J trimming: 3 bases; junction bases outside the gene matches: 7. The CDR3 has 16 residues. CDR3 sequence reads: CASSLVLARNYNEQFF. The CDR3 DNA follows: TGTGCCAGCAGTTTAGTACTAGCGAGAAACTACAATGAGCAGTTCTTC.

V is TRBV4-3 and J is TRBJ1-1, with TRBD1 as a possible D gene (6 bases). Trimming took 0 bases from V and 3 from J, leaving 17 bases between them. The germline V gene has CDR1 LGHNA and CDR2 YSLEER. CDR3 length: 17 amino acids. As DNA, the CDR3 is TGCGCCAGCAGCCAAGACTGGGGACACCAATCCGACACTGAAGCTTTCTTT. It codes for CASSQDWGHQSDTEAFF.

The table lists this clone with a count of one. The same CDR3 is also encoded by other DNA sequences in this sample. The chain recombines TRBV7-2 with TRBJ1-1; unclear D gene. The CDR3 has 14 residues. Germline V gene data show CDR1 as SGHTA and CDR2 as FQGNSA. V was trimmed by 1 base and J by 5 bases, leaving 11 bases between them. The CDR3: CASSLVGGGTEAFF. CDR3 sequence (DNA): TGTGCCAGCAGCTTAGTCGGCGGCGGAACTGAAGCTTTCTTT.

CDR3 DNA sequence: TGTGCCAGCAGCTTATACGAGGTCCAAAACATTCAGTACTTC. This translates into CASSLYEVQNIQYF. The V and J genes are TRBV7-9 and TRBJ2-4, with D hard to call. CDR1 is SEHNR and CDR2 is FQNEAQ in the germline V gene (reference sequence). V dropped 2 bases and J dropped 5 bases, with 10 bases sitting between them. This CDR3 is built from 14 residues.

This chain uses TRBV27 with TRBJ2-7; no firm D call. V was trimmed by 3 bases and J by 6 bases, leaving 12 bases between them. Germline assignment: CDR1 MNHEY and CDR2 SMNVEV (reference sequence). The CDR3 is 13 residues long. CDR3 region: CASSFSGPSEQYF. The CDR3 nucleotides read TGTGCCAGCAGTTTCTCAGGTCCGTCCGAGCAGTACTTC.

The chain is built from TRBV4-3 and TRBJ2-1; TRBD1 might be the D (5 bases). There are 13 residues in the CDR3. V lost 1 base to trimming and J lost 9 bases, with 10 bases between them. The germline gives CDR1 LGHNA, CDR2 YSLEER. The CDR3 coding sequence is TGCGCCAGCAGCCAAGGGGTAGGGGTTGAGCAGTTCTTC. It yields the protein CASSQGVGVEQFF.

This sequence joins TRBV19 and TRBJ2-1; TRBD2 agrees at 12 bases. This CDR3 has 17 residues. Germline loops: CDR1 LNHDA, CDR2 SQIVND (reference sequence). V was pared by 3 bases and J by 7 bases, with 10 bases of the junction left unmatched. In DNA form, the CDR3 reads TGTGCCAGTAGTATCCGACTAGCGGGAGTTTCTAGAAATGAGCAGTTCTTC. It encodes CASSIRLAGVSRNEQFF.

This clone showed up just a few times. As DNA, the CDR3 is TGTGCCAGCAGTACTAGCGGGGGGGCAGGAGATACGCAGTATTTT. It encodes CASSTSGGAGDTQYF. V and J are TRBV7-8 and TRBJ2-3, with 13 nucleotides matching TRBD2. This CDR3 has 15 amino acids. The germline gives CDR1 SGHVS, CDR2 FQNEAQ. Trimming removed 6 bases from V and 5 bases from J; junction bases left unmatched: 5.